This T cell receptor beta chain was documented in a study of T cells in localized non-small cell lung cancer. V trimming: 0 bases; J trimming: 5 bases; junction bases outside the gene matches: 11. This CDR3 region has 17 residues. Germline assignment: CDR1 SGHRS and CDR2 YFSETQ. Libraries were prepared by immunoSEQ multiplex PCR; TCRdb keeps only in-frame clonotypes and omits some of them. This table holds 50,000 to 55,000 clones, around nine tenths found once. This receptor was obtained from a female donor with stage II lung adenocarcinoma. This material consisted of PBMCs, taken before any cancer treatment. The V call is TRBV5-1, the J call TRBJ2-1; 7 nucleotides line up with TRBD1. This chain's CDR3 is CASSLALTDRSNNEQFF. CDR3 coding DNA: TGCGCCAGCAGCTTGGCCCTTACGGACAGGTCGAACAATGAGCAGTTCTTC. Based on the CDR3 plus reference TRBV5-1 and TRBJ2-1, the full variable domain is KAGVTQTPRYLIKTRGQQVTLSCSPISGHRSVSWYQQTPGQGLQFLFEYFSETQRNKGNFPGRFSGRQFSNSRSEMNVSTLELGDSALYLCASSLALTDRSNNEQFFGPGTRLTVL.